The rows below give T cell receptor beta chains drawn from one sample of a study of shared clonotypes between healthy human individuals. Assay: immunoSEQ multiplex PCR; the TCRdb copy retains only in-frame clones and omits some. The sample includes over 750,000 clones, roughly 96% of them seen just once. Sequencing was carried out using naive CD8+ T cells sorted from blood. Source of these receptors: a man younger than 40 in good health. Both conserved end residues are part of each CDR3. The order of the fields is clone size, V gene, J gene, D gene, CDR3 DNA, CDR3 protein. The D gene is left open where the match is weak. Only some rows state a clone size, as once, few, many or a class for expanded clones.

>once|TRBV7-3|TRBJ2-7|TRBD2
TGTGCCAGCAGCACCCTAGCGGGAGGGCCCTACGAGCAGTACTTC
CASSTLAGGPYEQYF
>once|TRBV27|TRBJ1-1|TRBD1
TGTGCCAGCAGTCCCTGGACAGGACAAAACACTGAAGCTTTCTTT
CASSPWTGQNTEAFF
>NA|TRBV18|TRBJ2-7|NA
TGTGCCAGCTCACCCACCCACGAGCAGTACTTC
CASSPTHEQYF
>NA|TRBV9|TRBJ2-7|NA
TGTGCCAGCAGCGTAGCTAGCGCCAACTACGAGCAGTACTTC
CASSVASANYEQYF
>NA|TRBV9|TRBJ2-5|NA
TGTGCCAGCAGCGAGGACGGTGTCCAAGAGACCCAGTACTTC
CASSEDGVQETQYF
>NA|TRBV29-1|TRBJ1-1|TRBD1
TGCAGCGCCCCAGGGGGGGGTGGAACTGAAGCTTTCTTT
CSAPGGGGTEAFF
>NA|TRBV4-1|TRBJ2-3|NA
TGCGCCAGCAGCCCCACCCCAGCGGTGGCAGATACGCAGTATTTT
CASSPTPAVADTQYF
>NA|TRBV6-1|TRBJ1-4|NA
TGTGCCAGCAGACCACAGGGAAACAGTGAAAAACTGTTTTTT
CASRPQGNSEKLFF
>NA|TRBV6-4|TRBJ2-1|TRBD2
TGTGCCAGCAAAACTAGCGGGAGAGGTTTTGGCTCCTACAATGAGCAGTTCTTC
CASKTSGRGFGSYNEQFF
>NA|TRBV7-7|TRBJ2-3|NA
TGTGCCAGCAGCCCCGGCAGGGGGGCAGATACGCAGTATTTT
CASSPGRGADTQYF
>NA|TRBV9|TRBJ2-2|NA
TGTGCCAGCAGCGTAGGTGAGGGCGGGGAGCTGTTTTTT
CASSVGEGGELFF
>NA|TRBV27|TRBJ2-7|NA
TGTGCCAGCAGTTTACCAGGGGCCCAATACGAGCAGTACTTC
CASSLPGAQYEQYF
>NA|TRBV10-3|TRBJ2-2|TRBD2
TGTGCCATCACGGCTAGCGGGACGGGCACCGGGGAGCTGTTTTTT
CAITASGTGTGELFF
>NA|TRBV19|TRBJ2-3|NA
TGTGCCAGTAGTATTTTACCTGGGGCCTCGGCTGATACGCAGTATTTT
CASSILPGASADTQYF
>NA|TRBV29-1|TRBJ2-3|NA
TGCAGCGCGGTTGGTGCAGATACGCAGTATTTT
CSAVGADTQYF
>NA|TRBV11-2|TRBJ2-7|NA
TGTGCCAGCAGCTTAGGTCCGGGAGTCCCACTCGAGCAGTACTTC
CASSLGPGVPLEQYF
>NA|TRBV27|TRBJ2-1|NA
TGTGCCAGCAGTTTATCCGGGAACCCGGGGGATGAGCAGTTCTTC
CASSLSGNPGDEQFF
>NA|TRBV6-4|TRBJ1-1|NA
TGTGCCAGCAGTGTTGAGTCGGGGTCACCTGAAGCTTTCTTT
CASSVESGSPEAFF
>NA|TRBV25-1|TRBJ2-1|NA
TGTGCCAGCAGAAGCCCCCCCAATGAGCAGTTCTTC
CASRSPPNEQFF
>NA|TRBV19|TRBJ2-3|NA
TGTGCCAGTAGCCGACTATACTTCGGGAGCGGAACAGATACGCAGTATTTT
CASSRLYFGSGTDTQYF
>NA|TRBV9|TRBJ2-7|NA
TGTGCCAGCAGCGTTGGTGTGGGAGTTATCGAGCAGTACTTC
CASSVGVGVIEQYF
>NA|TRBV5-1|TRBJ2-7|NA
TGCGCCAGCAGCGGCACCAGCTCCTACGAGCAGTACTTC
CASSGTSSYEQYF